These T cell receptor beta chains were read from a single sample in a study of blood T cell repertoires in COVID-19. Clones were sequenced by immunoSEQ multiplex PCR, and TCRdb holds only the in-frame ones, with some missing. The repertoire includes 120,000 or so clones, 80% to 90% of them detected once, and 5.9% sits in the top ten. Sequencing was carried out using peripheral blood. These receptors originate from a man at least 80 years old with active or convalescent COVID-19. Each CDR3 is given with its conserved first and last residue. The D gene is left open where the match is weak. A row's size may be missing; if present it is once, few, many or a size class.

J: TRBJ1-1; size: -; V: TRBV7-9; D: -; CDR3: CASSLGAQNTEAFF; DNA: TGTGCCAGCAGCCTAGGAGCGCAGAACACTGAAGCTTTCTTT
J: TRBJ2-7; size: medium-sized; V: TRBV5-1; D: -; CDR3: CASSLGGTYEQYF; DNA: TGCGCCAGCAGCCTGGGCGGTACCTACGAGCAGTACTTC
J: TRBJ1-1; size: -; V: TRBV18; D: -; CDR3: CASSPLLLSEAFF; DNA: TGTGCCAGCTCACCCCTACTTTTGTCAGAAGCTTTCTTT
J: TRBJ1-6; size: -; V: TRBV4-3; D: -; CDR3: CASSPELQATLNVSPLHF; DNA: TGCGCCAGCAGCCCCGAGTTACAGGCCACACTGAACGTTTCACCCCTCCACTTT
J: TRBJ2-5; size: -; V: TRBV7-9; D: TRBD1; CDR3: CASSLGTEETQYF; DNA: TGTGCCAGCAGCTTGGGGACAGAAGAGACCCAGTACTTC
J: TRBJ2-2; size: -; V: TRBV4-3; D: -; CDR3: CASSQRYRTNTGELFF; DNA: TGCGCCAGCAGCCAAAGATACAGGACGAACACCGGGGAGCTGTTTTTT
J: TRBJ1-1; size: -; V: TRBV30; D: TRBD1; CDR3: CAWSVGTGPNEAFF; DNA: TGTGCCTGGAGTGTAGGGACAGGGCCAAATGAAGCTTTCTTT
J: TRBJ1-1; size: -; V: TRBV7-9; D: TRBD1; CDR3: CASSPDRRHGNEAFF; DNA: TGTGCCAGCAGCCCGGACAGGCGTCACGGGAATGAAGCTTTCTTT
J: TRBJ1-3; size: -; V: TRBV28; D: -; CDR3: CASSLRGTSGNTIYF; DNA: TGTGCCAGCAGTTTGCGGGGTACCTCTGGAAACACCATATATTTT
J: TRBJ1-4; size: once; V: TRBV4-1; D: -; CDR3: CASRSQGGEKLFF; DNA: TGCGCCAGCAGGTCCCAGGGAGGTGAAAAACTGTTTTTT
J: TRBJ2-3; size: -; V: TRBV24-1; D: TRBD1; CDR3: CATSDIQGASTDTQYF; DNA: TGTGCCACCAGTGACATACAGGGGGCTAGCACAGATACGCAGTATTTT
J: TRBJ2-2; size: -; V: TRBV12-5; D: TRBD1; CDR3: CASGTTGAFSGELFF; DNA: TGTGCTAGTGGCACGACAGGGGCCTTCTCCGGGGAGCTGTTTTTT
J: TRBJ2-1; size: few; V: TRBV6-5; D: TRBD1; CDR3: CASSPTGDPYNEQFF; DNA: TGTGCCAGCAGCCCGACAGGGGACCCCTACAATGAGCAGTTCTTC
J: TRBJ1-1; size: -; V: TRBV18; D: -; CDR3: CASSPQQGTAFF; DNA: TGTGCCAGCTCACCTCAACAGGGAACGGCTTTCTTT
J: TRBJ2-5; size: -; V: TRBV27; D: TRBD2; CDR3: CASSLAGLAGSETQYF; DNA: TGTGCCAGCAGTTTAGCGGGTCTAGCGGGGAGTGAGACCCAGTACTTC
J: TRBJ1-2; size: -; V: TRBV5-1; D: -; CDR3: CASSLDTTTSGGYTF; DNA: TGCGCCAGCAGCTTGGACACAACTACATCGGGAGGCTACACCTTC
J: TRBJ1-5; size: -; V: TRBV6-2/TRBV6-3; D: -; CDR3: CASSHRYFQPQHF; DNA: TGTGCCAGCAGTCACAGGTATTTTCAGCCCCAGCATTTT
J: TRBJ2-1; size: -; V: TRBV30; D: TRBD2; CDR3: CAWSSGTRANEQFF; DNA: TGTGCCTGGAGTTCAGGGACTAGGGCCAATGAGCAGTTCTTC
J: TRBJ1-2; size: -; V: TRBV6-2/TRBV6-3; D: -; CDR3: CASGQSTGTYGYTF; DNA: TGTGCCAGCGGCCAAAGTACAGGGACGTACGGCTACACCTTC
J: TRBJ1-1; size: -; V: TRBV7-6; D: TRBD1; CDR3: CASSYQTGTNTEAFF; DNA: TGTGCCAGCAGCTATCAGACAGGGACGAACACTGAAGCTTTCTTT
J: TRBJ1-2; size: once; V: TRBV7-8; D: -; CDR3: CASSPLGKGEYYGYTF; DNA: TGTGCCAGCAGCCCCCTTGGAAAGGGGGAGTACTATGGCTACACCTTC
J: TRBJ1-4; size: -; V: TRBV6-6; D: -; CDR3: CASVGSNEKLFF; DNA: TGTGCCAGCGTGGGCTCAAATGAAAAACTGTTTTTT
J: TRBJ1-5; size: -; V: TRBV27; D: TRBD1; CDR3: CASSPTRTGISNQPQHF; DNA: TGTGCCAGCAGCCCTACCCGGACAGGGATTAGCAATCAGCCCCAGCATTTT